This passage covers 18 T cell receptor beta chains from one sample sequenced in a study of blood T cell repertoires in COVID-19 (dated by TCRdb to 2018 to 2020). Library method: the immunoSEQ multiplex PCR assay. TCRdb holds this immuneACCESS table with in-frame rearrangements only. Some clones are missing; in checked studies, unresolved V genes explain under half, and the rest has no known cause. The sample contains around 81,000 clones, roughly 86% of them found a single time. Of the sample, 5.5% to 7.5% is held by the ten largest clones. Sequenced input: peripheral blood. The receptors were gathered from a man between 65 and 85 years old with acute or convalescent COVID-19.

A single count supports this clone. This rearrangement joins TRBV25-1 to TRBJ1-4; the match to TRBD1 covers 10 bases. V was clipped by 5 bases and J by 6 bases; unmatched bases: 6. The CDR3 is 15 amino acids. Germline loops: CDR1 MGHDK, CDR2 SYGVNS. CDR3 in amino acids: CASSLIGTGDEKLFF. The DNA of the CDR3 is TGTGCCAGCAGTCTGATTGGGACAGGGGATGAAAAACTGTTTTTT.

The chain is built from TRBV10-3 and TRBJ1-1, with D possibly being TRBD1 (5 bases). The V and J ends lost 0 bases and 4 bases respectively, with 21 bases between them. The length of the CDR3 is 18 residues. Germline CDR1 reads ENHRY; CDR2 reads SYGVKD. CDR3 DNA sequence: TGTGCCATCAGTGAGTCGGCTGGGGAGGGACTCCGCGGCACTGAAGCTTTCTTT. Amino acids: CAISESAGEGLRGTEAFF.

This chain connects TRBV15 to TRBJ1-4; possibly TRBD1 for D (6 bases). This CDR3 comprises 15 residues. Trimming took off 3 bases at V and 5 bases at J, with 13 bases between the two ends. Looked up from germline, CDR1 is LNHNV and CDR2 is YYDKDF (reference sequence). The DNA of the CDR3 is TGTGCCACCAGCAGGCCGGGACAAGAAAATGAAAAACTGTTTTTT. Protein sequence: CATSRPGQENEKLFF. The whole variable domain, filled in from reference TRBV15 and TRBJ1-4, reads DAMVIQNPRYQVTQFGKPVTLSCSQTLNHNVMYWYQQKSSQAPKLLFHYYDKDFNNEADTPDNFQSRRPNTSFCFLDIRSPGLGDTAMYLCATSRPGQENEKLFFGSGTQLSVL.

V and J are TRBV28 and TRBJ1-2; a possible D gene is TRBD1 (6 bases). V was clipped by 8 bases and J by 5 bases, with 18 bases between them. CDR3 size: 14 residues. Germline CDR1 reads MDHEN; CDR2 reads SYDVKM. Written as DNA, the CDR3 is TGTGCCAGCGACTCCTCGACAGGAGGATATGGCTACACCTTC. It yields the protein CASDSSTGGYGYTF.

The chain recombines TRBV7-9 with TRBJ2-7, with 7 nucleotides matching TRBD1. Germline CDR1 SEHNR, CDR2 FQNEAQ (reference sequence). This CDR3 comprises 15 residues. Trimming cost V 4 bases and J 0 bases; bases outside gene matches: 6. Here the CDR3 reads CASSSPGQDSYEQYF. As DNA, the CDR3 is TGTGCCAGCAGCTCCCCCGGACAGGACTCCTACGAGCAGTACTTC.

The chain recombines TRBV28 with TRBJ2-7; a weak D match, TRBD2 (6 bases). V dropped 6 bases and J dropped 4 bases, with 16 bases sitting between them. The CDR3 totals 14 residues. Germline V gives CDR1 MDHEN, CDR2 SYDVKM. CDR3 bases: TGTGCCAGCAGACACCACAGGAGGGAATACGAGCAGTACTTC. As protein: CASRHHRREYEQYF.

The chain has TRBV15 and TRBJ1-1; perhaps TRBD1 as D (5 bases). Germline values: CDR1 LNHNV, CDR2 YYDKDF (reference sequence). V was cut by 3 bases and J by 8 bases, with 13 bases left in between. The length of the CDR3 is 13 residues. The CDR3 sequence: CATSREGRGEAFF. The CDR3 nucleotides read TGTGCCACCAGCAGGGAGGGGCGGGGGGAAGCTTTCTTT.

On this clone itself: This same CDR3 is encoded by further DNA sequences in the sample. The rearrangement joins TRBV5-1 to TRBJ2-6, with D tentatively TRBD1 (6 bases). Trimming pared 4 bases from V and 2 bases from J, leaving 10 bases between. The CDR3 runs to 15 residues. The germline gives CDR1 SGHRS, CDR2 YFSETQ. The CDR3 bases are TGCGCCAGCAGCCCCACAGGGACTGGGGCCAACGTCCTGACTTTC. This encodes CASSPTGTGANVLTF.

This sequence joins TRBV4-1 and TRBJ2-1; D is uncertain. CDR1 MGHRA and CDR2 YSYEKL come from the germline V gene. The CDR3 is 16 amino acids. V lost 0 bases, J lost 3 bases, and 12 bases lay in between. The CDR3 region has the DNA TGCGCCAGCAGCCAAGATCGGCTAGACCTCTACAATGAGCAGTTCTTC. Its translation: CASSQDRLDLYNEQFF.

The genes are TRBV5-4 and TRBJ2-1; TRBD1 agrees at 7 bases. The CDR3 length is 14 residues. V was pared by 4 bases and J by 5 bases, with 6 bases of the junction left unmatched. Germline V CDR1 and CDR2: SGHNT, YYREEE (reference sequence). Here the CDR3 reads CASSLDRPNNEQFF. In DNA, the CDR3 is TGTGCCAGCAGCCTGGACAGGCCTAACAATGAGCAGTTCTTC.

This clone is a singleton in its sample. The rearrangement joins TRBV27 to TRBJ1-2; D is perhaps TRBD1 (5 bases). Trimming pared 4 bases from V and 4 bases from J, leaving 13 bases between. There are 14 residues in the CDR3. Germline lookup yields CDR1 MNHEY and CDR2 SMNVEV (reference sequence). Written as DNA, the CDR3 is TGTGCCAGCAGTTGGGGTCAGGGAACCTATGGCTACACCTTC. It encodes CASSWGQGTYGYTF.

This rearrangement joins TRBV11-2 to TRBJ2-5; 7 bases agree with TRBD2. The CDR3 spans 19 residues. The V gene end was trimmed by 3 bases and the J gene end by 1 base; junction bases not matched to a gene: 17. Germline values: CDR1 SGHAT, CDR2 FQNNGV. The DNA for the CDR3 is TGTGCCAGCAGCTTGGGGCCAAGGGGCCTGCGGGAGAGCCAAGAGACCCAGTACTTC. Translating it yields CASSLGPRGLRESQETQYF.

The chain links TRBV10-3 to TRBJ2-5; 13 bases align to TRBD2. Germline V gene lookup returns CDR1 ENHRY and CDR2 SYGVKD. The V and J ends lost 3 bases and 3 bases, in that order; junction bases with no gene match: 4. CDR3 length: 16 residues. In DNA, the CDR3 is TGTGCCATCAGTGACACTAGCGGGGGGGCCGAAGAGACCCAGTACTTC. Amino acid sequence: CAISDTSGGAEETQYF.

The table lists this clone with a count of one. The chain is built from TRBV19 and TRBJ1-5; the match to TRBD1 covers 7 bases. From germline, CDR1 is LNHDA and CDR2 SQIVND (reference sequence). CDR3 size: 16 residues. Trimming at V came to 5 bases and at J to 3 bases, leaving 10 bases not matched to a gene. CDR3 bases: TGTGCCAGTAGTGGGACCCGACAGGGAGCCAATCAGCCCCAGCATTTT. It translates to CASSGTRQGANQPQHF.

This sequence joins TRBV5-5 and TRBJ1-4; no clear D gene. The CDR3 covers 13 residues. The germline CDR1 and CDR2 sequences are SGHKS and YYEKEE (reference sequence). The V gene lost 0 bases and the J gene lost 8 bases, with 8 bases spanning the gap. The CDR3 coding sequence is TGTGCCAGCAGCTTGGATCCTGAGGAAAAACTGTTTTTT. It is translated as CASSLDPEEKLFF.

The chain is built from TRBV7-9 and TRBJ2-3, with D uncertain. Germline-derived CDR1 and CDR2 are SEHNR and FQNEAQ (reference sequence). The CDR3 length is 16 residues. Trimming left V 5 bases short and J 1 base short, with 16 bases between. CDR3 in DNA: TGTGCCAGCAGCCTCTGGGCGAGCTCGCGCACAGATACGCAGTATTTT. Translating gives CASSLWASSRTDTQYF. The whole variable domain, filled in from reference TRBV7-9 and TRBJ2-3, reads DTGVSQNPRHKITKRGQNVTFRCDPISEHNRLYWYRQTLGQGPEFLTYFQNEAQLEKSRLLSDRFSAERPKGSFSTLEIQRTEQGDSAMYLCASSLWASSRTDTQYFGPGTRLTVL.

Concerning this clone itself: An end of the junction does not agree with germline; a read error may underlie this. The chain links TRBV7-7 to TRBJ2-2; D is unresolved. The germline V gene encodes CDR1 SSHAT and CDR2 FNYEAQ (reference sequence). This CDR3 region has 15 residues. The chain's CDR3 is CASSPNLQTTGELFF. In DNA, the CDR3 is TGTGCTAGCAGCCCCAACCTACAGACCACCGGGGAGCTGTTTTTT.

This chain connects TRBV4-1 to TRBJ1-5, with 8 bases lining up with TRBD1. The junction had 20 bases not matched to a gene; V was cut back by 1 base and J by 6 bases. The germline V gene has CDR1 MGHRA and CDR2 YSYEKL. CDR3 length: 20 amino acids. CDR3 bases: TGCGCCAGCAGCCAAGGGTATTTGGGGACAGGCCTCCAGGCAGGTCAGCCCCAGCATTTT. Protein product: CASSQGYLGTGLQAGQPQHF.